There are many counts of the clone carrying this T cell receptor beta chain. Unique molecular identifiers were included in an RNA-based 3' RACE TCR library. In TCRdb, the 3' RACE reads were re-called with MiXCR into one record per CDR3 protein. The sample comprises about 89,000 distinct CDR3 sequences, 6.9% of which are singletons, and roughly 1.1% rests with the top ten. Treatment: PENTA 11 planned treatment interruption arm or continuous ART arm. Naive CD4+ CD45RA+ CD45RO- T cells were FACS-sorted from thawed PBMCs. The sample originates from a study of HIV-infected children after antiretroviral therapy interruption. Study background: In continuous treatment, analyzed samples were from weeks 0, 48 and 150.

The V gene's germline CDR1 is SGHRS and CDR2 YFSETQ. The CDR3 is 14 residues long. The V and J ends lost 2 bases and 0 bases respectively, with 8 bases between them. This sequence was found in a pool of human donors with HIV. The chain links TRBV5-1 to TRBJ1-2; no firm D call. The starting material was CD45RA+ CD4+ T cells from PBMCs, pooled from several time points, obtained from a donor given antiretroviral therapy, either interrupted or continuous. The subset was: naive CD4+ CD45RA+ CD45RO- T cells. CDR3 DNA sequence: TGCGCCAGCAGCTTAACCGATTCTAACTATGGCTACACCTTC. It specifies CASSLTDSNYGYTF.